The present T cell receptor (beta chain) was sequenced within a study of regulatory T cells in long-lasting Graves disease. For the study at large: Positive TSH receptor antibodies alongside over 5 years of antithyroid drugs were what marked Graves' disease as persistent.

The CDR3 totals 17 residues. CDR1 is PRHDT, CDR2 FYEKMQ, per germline (reference sequence). V was trimmed by 4 bases and J by 2 bases, leaving 18 bases between them. Construction of the TCR beta libraries employed iRepertoire HTBI primers in conjunction with Arm-PCR of CDR3 regions. Authors' analysis steps: Across all samples, approximately 64 TRBV segments and 15 or so TRBJ segments were identified. One entry per CDR3 protein results from TCRdb running MiXCR on the multiplex PCR reads. The authors' filters were not applied to this entry. Of some 450,000 distinct CDR3 sequences listed, about 25% are singletons. The time point here: persistent/refractory GD, antithyroid drugs over 5 years with positive TRAb. The TCR library was prepared using RNA isolated from PBMCs. Those enrolled as patients came out of an endocrinology department in Xi'an, China. The EDTA tubes were filled with approximately 10 milliliters of drawn peripheral blood.

The material was peripheral blood mononuclear cells (PBMCs), obtained when the disease was refractory, from a patient treated with antithyroid drugs. The chain joins TRBV13 to TRBJ2-1, with a possible D match to TRBD2 (6 bases). The clonotype was recovered from a female donor with Graves disease. The CDR3 loop reads CASSYAAGQGTYNEQFF. The CDR3 DNA reads as TGTGCCAGCAGCTACGCGGCGGGGCAGGGAACCTACAATGAGCAGTTCTTC.